The entry that follows covers one TCR beta chain sequence. Its antigen is not known. These data come from a study of shared clonotypes between healthy human individuals. CDR1 and CDR2 (germline): SGHTA, FQGTGA. V was shortened by 2 bases and J by 4 bases, with 8 bases between the two germline ends. This CDR3 spans 14 amino acids. Naivety among CD8 cells was defined by CD45RO negativity and positive CCR7 selection, thereby excluding terminally differentiated effector memory CD45RA+ cells. Adults of Caucasian background living in Nashville, Tennessee made up all donors. Overall study results and limits: Relative to clonotypes present in all four donors, those not shared had lower generation probabilities. Sequencing depth was expected to influence donor clonotype sharing. Of the naive CD4 clonotypes, roughly 5% were shared across a handful of donors.

Libraries were prepared by immunoSEQ multiplex PCR; TCRdb keeps only in-frame clonotypes and omits some of them. The sample shows some 2.1 million clones, 85% to 95% of them seen only once. The V and J genes are TRBV7-3 and TRBJ2-2; possible D gene TRBD2, 5 bases. The sample consisted of naive CD8+ T cells from PBMCs. This TCR came from a young man in good health. Some clones in this sample may be carry-over from other donors' samples. The CDR3 protein is CASSLLLGTGELFF. As DNA, the CDR3 is TGTGCCAGCAGCTTACTACTAGGCACCGGGGAGCTGTTTTTT.